The rows below give T cell receptor beta chains drawn from one sample of a study of T cells after yellow fever vaccination. A single record per CDR3 protein comes from TCRdb applying MiXCR to the 5' RACE reads. The data contain about 510,000 distinct CDR3 sequences, around a fifth of them seen just once; the ten biggest clones take up about 15%. The sequencing used PBMCs, collected 20 to 25 days after the first yellow fever vaccination. The receptors here all came from a man aged 18 to 30 who received the YFV17D yellow fever vaccine. Each CDR3 is given with its conserved first and last residue. A D gene is named only where the DNA matches it firmly. The size of a clone is reported for some rows only, either as once, few or many, or as a class for expanded clones.

TRBJ1-4 | few | TRBV7-3 | . | CASSLRPGSNEKLFF | TGTGCCAGCAGCTTACGTCCGGGCTCTAATGAAAAACTGTTTTTT
TRBJ1-2 | few | TRBV28 | TRBD1 | CASSKRDRYGYTF | TGTGCCAGCAGTAAACGGGACAGATATGGCTACACCTTC
TRBJ2-3 | . | TRBV11-2 | . | CASSDLLRWDSPRDTQYF | TGTGCCAGCAGCGACCTTTTGCGATGGGACTCCCCACGGGATACGCAGTATTTT
TRBJ2-7 | . | TRBV7-9 | TRBD1 | CASSGPGQYEQYF | TGTGCCAGCAGCGGACCGGGACAGTACGAGCAGTACTTC
TRBJ1-4 | . | TRBV5-1 | . | CASSILGAAEKLFF | TGCGCCAGCAGCATCTTGGGGGCGGCTGAAAAACTGTTTTTT
TRBJ1-1 | . | TRBV6-5 | . | CASSYSNLWGVENTEAFF | TGTGCCAGCAGTTACTCGAACCTTTGGGGGGTCGAGAACACTGAAGCTTTCTTT
TRBJ2-3 | . | TRBV2 | . | CASSAPGTGPTDTQYF | TGTGCCAGCAGCGCCCCCGGGACGGGGCCCACAGATACGCAGTATTTT
TRBJ1-1 | few | TRBV27 | . | CASSLTFSNINTEAFF | TGTGCCAGCAGTTTAACTTTTTCGAATATAAACACTGAAGCTTTCTTT
TRBJ1-2 | . | TRBV12-3/TRBV12-4 | . | CASSVGPTYGYTF | TGTGCCAGCAGTGTAGGACCGACCTATGGCTACACCTTC
TRBJ2-2 | . | TRBV7-2 | . | CASSLRTITGELFF | TGTGCCAGCAGCTTACGTACTATAACCGGGGAGCTGTTTTTT
TRBJ2-1 | few | TRBV3-1 | TRBD2 | CASSSLPPAGGNEQFF | TGTGCCAGCAGCTCCCTACCTCCAGCGGGGGGCAATGAGCAGTTCTTC
TRBJ2-3 | few | TRBV4-1 | TRBD2 | CASSPSLAGASTDTQYF | TGCGCCAGCAGCCCCTCCCTAGCGGGGGCTAGCACAGATACGCAGTATTTT
TRBJ2-7 | . | TRBV4-3 | . | CASSLHPGSSYEQYF | TGCGCCAGCAGCCTTCACCCGGGATCGTCCTACGAGCAGTACTTC
TRBJ2-1 | many | TRBV4-2 | . | CASSQRRGRNYNEQFF | TGTGCCAGCAGCCAAAGGCGGGGCCGTAATTACAATGAGCAGTTCTTC
TRBJ2-2 | few | TRBV4-3 | . | CASSQDLFDRSTGELFF | TGCGCCAGCAGCCAAGATCTATTTGACAGGAGCACCGGGGAGCTGTTTTTT
TRBJ2-2 | . | TRBV7-2 | . | CASSPARELAGELFF | TGTGCCAGCAGCCCAGCCAGGGAACTGGCCGGGGAGCTGTTTTTT
TRBJ2-7 | . | TRBV30 | . | CAWVLGPEQYF | TGTGCCTGGGTCCTAGGACCCGAGCAGTACTTC
TRBJ1-5 | many | TRBV29-1 | TRBD1 | CSLRTQFGYAGQGCQPQHF | TGCAGCCTCCGGACCCAATTTGGGTACGCCGGACAGGGCTGTCAGCCCCAGCATTTT
TRBJ1-5 | few | TRBV20-1 | . | CSASLGMVGNQPQHF | TGCAGTGCTAGCCTCGGAATGGTAGGAAATCAGCCCCAGCATTTT
TRBJ2-2 | few | TRBV11-2 | TRBD2 | CASSLLAGASTGELFF | TGTGCCAGCAGCTTACTAGCGGGGGCGTCCACCGGGGAGCTGTTTTTT
TRBJ2-3 | . | TRBV18 | . | CASSPRVGSTDTQYF | TGTGCCAGCTCACCCCGGGTGGGGAGCACAGATACGCAGTATTTT
TRBJ1-5 | . | TRBV12-3/TRBV12-4 | . | CASSRGVGNQPQHF | TGTGCCAGCTCCCGGGGGGTTGGCAATCAGCCCCAGCATTTT
TRBJ2-1 | many | TRBV29-1 | TRBD1 | CSVEAIIGQGSYNEQFF | TGCAGCGTTGAAGCTATAATTGGACAGGGATCCTACAATGAGCAGTTCTTC
TRBJ1-2 | few | TRBV29-1 | TRBD1 | CSVGRDRGDGYTF | TGCAGCGTGGGCCGGGACAGGGGTGACGGCTACACCTTC
TRBJ1-1 | few | TRBV5-1 | . | CASSLELQPGTEAFF | TGCGCCAGCAGCTTGGAGCTGCAGCCCGGCACTGAAGCTTTCTTT
TRBJ2-2 | . | TRBV9 | . | CASSPRGGTPAGELFF | TGTGCCAGCAGCCCCCGCGGAGGGACTCCCGCCGGGGAGCTGTTTTTT
TRBJ2-5 | . | TRBV5-1 | TRBD2 | CASGLLAEQETQYF | TGCGCCAGCGGCCTTCTAGCGGAACAAGAGACCCAGTACTTC